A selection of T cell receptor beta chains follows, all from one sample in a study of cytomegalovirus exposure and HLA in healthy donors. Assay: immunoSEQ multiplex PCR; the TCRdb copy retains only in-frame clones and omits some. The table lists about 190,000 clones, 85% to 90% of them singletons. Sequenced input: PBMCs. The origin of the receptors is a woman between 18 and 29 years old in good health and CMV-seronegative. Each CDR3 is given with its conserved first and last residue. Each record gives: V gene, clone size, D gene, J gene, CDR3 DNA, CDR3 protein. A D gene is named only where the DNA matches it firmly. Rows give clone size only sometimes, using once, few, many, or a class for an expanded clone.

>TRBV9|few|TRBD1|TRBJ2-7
TGTGCCAGCAGCGTGGGGACAGGGTTTCGCGAGCAGTACTTC
CASSVGTGFREQYF
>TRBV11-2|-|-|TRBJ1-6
TGTGCCAGCAGCTTTTACCAAGCCGGAGGATCACCCCTCCACTTT
CASSFYQAGGSPLHF
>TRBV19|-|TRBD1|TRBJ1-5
TGTGCCGGGGGTACAGGGGGACGAGGCAATCAGCCCCAGCATTTT
CAGGTGGRGNQPQHF
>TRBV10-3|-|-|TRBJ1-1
TGTGCCATCAGTTCTGGGCCACTGGTGGGAGCTTTCTTT
CAISSGPLVGAFF
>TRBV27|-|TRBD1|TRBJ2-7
TGTGCCAGCAGTCCAAGGGGACAGGCCTACGAGCAGTACTTC
CASSPRGQAYEQYF
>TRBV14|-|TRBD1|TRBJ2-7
TGTGCCAGCAGCCAAGGACAGGGGAAGCAGTACTTC
CASSQGQGKQYF
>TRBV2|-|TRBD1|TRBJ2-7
TGTGCCAGCAGTGACCAGGGGGCATCCTACGAGCAGTACTTC
CASSDQGASYEQYF
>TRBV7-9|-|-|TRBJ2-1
TGTGCCAGCACCCTGCTAGGTAGCGGAACGTACAATGAGCAGTTCTTC
CASTLLGSGTYNEQFF
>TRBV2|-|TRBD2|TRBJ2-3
TGTGCCAGCAAAGGAGGCACTAGCGGGGGGGATACGCAGTATTTT
CASKGGTSGGDTQYF
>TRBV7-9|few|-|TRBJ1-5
TGTGCCAGCAGCTCCTACCGAGGTCCGGCGGATCAGCCCCAGCATTTT
CASSSYRGPADQPQHF
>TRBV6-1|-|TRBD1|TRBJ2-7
TGTGCCAGCAGTGACCGACAGGGGGTTTACGAGCAGTACTTC
CASSDRQGVYEQYF
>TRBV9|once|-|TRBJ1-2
TGTGCCAGCAGCGATAACAGGGATGGCTACACCTTC
CASSDNRDGYTF
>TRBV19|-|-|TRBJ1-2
TGTGCCAGTAGTATTTCCAGGGATGGCTACACCTTC
CASSISRDGYTF
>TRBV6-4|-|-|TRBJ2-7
TGTGCCAGCAGTGTGACAAAGCAGTACTTC
CASSVTKQYF
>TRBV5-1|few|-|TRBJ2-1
TGCGCCAGCACCATTAGAAGCTCCTACAATGAGCAGTTCTTC
CASTIRSSYNEQFF
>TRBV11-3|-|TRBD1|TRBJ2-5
TGTGCCAGCAGCCTCGACAGGGGAGAGACCCAGTACTTC
CASSLDRGETQYF
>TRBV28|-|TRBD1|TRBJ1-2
TGTGCCAGCACAAGGACAGGGAGGGGCTACACCTTC
CASTRTGRGYTF
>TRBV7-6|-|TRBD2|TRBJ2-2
TGTGCCAGCAGCTTAGCCGTAGCGGGACCCGGGGAGCTGTTTTTT
CASSLAVAGPGELFF
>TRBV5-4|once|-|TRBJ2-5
TGTGCCAGCAGCTTGGATCTAGCGAGATACCAAGAGACCCAGTACTTC
CASSLDLARYQETQYF
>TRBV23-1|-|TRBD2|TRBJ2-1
TGCGCCAGCCACCGGGGGGGAAATGAGCAGTTCTTC
CASHRGGNEQFF
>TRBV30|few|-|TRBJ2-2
TGTGCCTGGAGTGAGCTCGCCCTGGCCGGGGAGCTGTTTTTT
CAWSELALAGELFF
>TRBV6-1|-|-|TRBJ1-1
TGTGCCAGCAGCCGCTCCAGGGGAGGGGACACTGAAGCTTTCTTT
CASSRSRGGDTEAFF
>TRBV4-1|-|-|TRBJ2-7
TGCGCCAGCAGCCTTCCCCCTGGACAGAGCGACTACGAGCAGTACTTC
CASSLPPGQSDYEQYF
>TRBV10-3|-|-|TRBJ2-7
TGTGCCATCAGGCAGACAGACTACGAGCAGTACTTC
CAIRQTDYEQYF
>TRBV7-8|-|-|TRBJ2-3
TGTGCCAGCAGCTTAGAGGGAGCGATGGCAGATACGCAGTATTTT
CASSLEGAMADTQYF
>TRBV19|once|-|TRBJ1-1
TGTGCCAGTAGTATAACAGGGAGAACTGAAGCTTTCTTT
CASSITGRTEAFF
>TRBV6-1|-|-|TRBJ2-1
TGTGCCAGCAGTGAAATGGGAGGTCAGTATGAGCAGTTCTTC
CASSEMGGQYEQFF
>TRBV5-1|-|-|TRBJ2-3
TGCGCCAGCAGCTCGAACGGGGGTGGAGATACGCAGTATTTT
CASSSNGGGDTQYF
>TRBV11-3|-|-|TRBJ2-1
TGTGCCAGCAGCTTGGCGGGCCCCTACAATGAGCAGTTCTTC
CASSLAGPYNEQFF
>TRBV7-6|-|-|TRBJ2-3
TGTGCCAGCAGCTTAGGAGGAGGGCTGATAGTCACAGATACGCAGTATTTT
CASSLGGGLIVTDTQYF
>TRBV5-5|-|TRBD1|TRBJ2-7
TGTGCCAGCAGCTTGGGAGTGGGGACAGGGGGCTACGAGCAGTACTTC
CASSLGVGTGGYEQYF
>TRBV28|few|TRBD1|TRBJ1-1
TGTGCCAGCAGTACCTCAGGACAGGGTTGGACTGAAGCTTTCTTT
CASSTSGQGWTEAFF
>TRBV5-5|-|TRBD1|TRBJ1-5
TGTGCCAGCAGCCTCCGACAGGGGATCAATCAGCCCCAGCATTTT
CASSLRQGINQPQHF
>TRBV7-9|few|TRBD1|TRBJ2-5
TGTGCCAGCAGCTCGCGGACAGGTCTAGTCGAGACCCAGTACTTC
CASSSRTGLVETQYF
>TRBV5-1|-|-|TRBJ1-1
TGCGCCAGCAGCTTGGACGACAGCCGAACGGGCACTGAAGCTTTCTTT
CASSLDDSRTGTEAFF
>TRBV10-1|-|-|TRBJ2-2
TGCGCCAGCGTGGGTTCCCGGGGCACCGGGGAGCTGTTTTTT
CASVGSRGTGELFF
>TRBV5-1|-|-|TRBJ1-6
TGCGCCAGCAGTCCCCGTGGGGCGCAGAGGACGTCCTATAATTCACCCCTCCACTTT
CASSPRGAQRTSYNSPLHF
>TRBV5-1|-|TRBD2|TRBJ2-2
TGCGCCAGCTCCCTAGCGGGGACCGGGGAGCTGTTTTTT
CASSLAGTGELFF
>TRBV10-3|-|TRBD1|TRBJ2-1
TGTGCCATCAGTGGAGGACAGGATTCCTACAATGAGCAGTTCTTC
CAISGGQDSYNEQFF
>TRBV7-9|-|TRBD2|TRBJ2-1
TGTGCCAGCAGCTTAGGACTAGCGGCCACCTACAATGAGCAGTTCTTC
CASSLGLAATYNEQFF
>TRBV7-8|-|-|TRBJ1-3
TGTGCCAGCAGCCCACAATCAATATTCGCTGGAAACACCATATATTTT
CASSPQSIFAGNTIYF
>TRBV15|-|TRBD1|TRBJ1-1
TGTGCCACCAGCCCGCGGACAGGGGGGGACACTGAAGCTTTCTTT
CATSPRTGGDTEAFF